This TCR beta chain was profiled in a study of blood T cell repertoires in COVID-19. The data were produced by immunoSEQ multiplex PCR, yet TCRdb's version contains in-frame clones alone and is incomplete. The sample records approximately 14,000 clones, approximately 91% being singletons. Losses at the gene ends were 5 bases for V and 4 bases for J; bases not matched to a gene: 8. The CDR3 length is 15 residues. Germline-derived CDR1 and CDR2 are SNHLY and FYNNEI. The sequencing sample was made of peripheral blood. The sequence came from a woman in her 70s in a cohort sampled during active or convalescent COVID-19. The chain couples TRBV2 to TRBJ2-1; the match to TRBD2 covers 7 bases. The CDR3 reads CASSPGQRGYNEQFF. Here the CDR3 DNA reads TGTGCCAGCAGTCCCGGCCAGCGGGGTTACAATGAGCAGTTCTTC.